This note documents a single T cell receptor (beta chain) sequence. Its target antigen remains unknown. Base qualities are not at hand, and no much larger clone is one base apart. The time point label, as the study defines it: around 2 years on ibrutinib. For TCR beta library preparation, around 2 micrograms of genomic DNA were isolated from cryopreserved PBMCs. Longitudinal blood samples from CLL patients receiving ibrutinib monotherapy were subjected to high-throughput TCR beta sequencing. The patients took part in an open-label, single-center phase 2 trial of ibrutinib monotherapy. Based on the germline V gene, the CDR1 and CDR2 sequences are SGHTA and FQGNSA. Including the terminal cysteine and phenylalanine, the CDR3 comprises 14 residues. The only DNA kept is the CDR3, 42 bases in frame from the first base. The V end gives up 5 bases and the J end 6 bases, leaving 5 bases in the junction not matched to a gene.

These data originate in a study of cytotoxic CD8 clonotypes in ibrutinib-treated CLL listed by TCRdb under 2021. Concerning the study at large: The cohort was composed of under 12 relapsed/refractory and around 15 treatment-naive patients; IGHV unmutated status was identified in 17 patients. Responses were partial in roughly 25 patients and complete in 2; after median around 66 months follow-up, some 14 stayed in remission and 12 progressed. The response samples were drawn at a median of approximately 11 months into treatment, with a range of roughly 6 to 40 months. On average, each sample yielded 255,043 productive templates and 80,000 to 95,000 productive rearrangements. Longitudinal samples were obtainable from about 30% of the roughly 90 participants in the trial. Cryopreserved peripheral blood mononuclear cells were obtained prior to treatment, at the time of response, and at either disease progression or sustained remission. Every remission and progressive disease sample was obtained while ibrutinib was still being received by the patients.

On a MiSeq, deep resolution sequencing aimed for a depth between 1 in 1 million and 1 in 200,000 T cells, with each clonotype covered about 9.2x on average. TCR beta libraries were generated with the immunoSEQ hsTCRB Kit. For the original study's pipeline: Data were analyzed with ImmunoSEQ Data Assistant and ImmunoSEQ Analyzer, with V, D and J genes assigned per IMGT definitions. Clonality, which ranges from 0 to 1, was calculated as one minus the normalized Shannon entropy of productive rearrangement frequencies. Only overrepresented clonotypes making up at least 0.05% of the repertoire of each patient were included in the public clonotype analysis. About 13 age-matched healthy donor repertoires from immuneACCESS were used as controls for clonality. In TCRdb, the immuneACCESS table is reduced to in-frame sequences with V and J assigned. These tables do not hold every clone; where another copy was compared, an unresolved V gene accounts for under half, and the others remain unexplained. The V and J calls and clone size come from that table; D and trimming were worked out from the DNA. Recorded for this sample are roughly 45,000 clones; about 65% of them occurred a single time. The top ten clones comprise roughly a fifth of the sample.

Findings and caveats that apply to the study as a whole: Public clonotypes were found to be uncommon and were observed to contract or remain stable during treatment; the increase in clonality was shown to reflect expansion of private clonotypes at ibrutinib response. Baseline clonality was found to be higher than that of age-matched healthy donors and was strongly correlated with circulating CD8+ T-cell counts. Sampling times were not matched between sustained-remission and progressing patients, and lymph node repertoires were not studied. At ibrutinib response clonality went up, during sustained remission it held steady, and at progression it dropped back toward baseline.

This receptor was identified in a human donor with chronic lymphocytic leukemia. This specimen consisted of PBMCs, obtained after 24 months of ibrutinib treatment. The sequence links TRBV7-2 to TRBJ1-3; 9 bases in the middle match TRBD1. The sequenced DNA is TGTGCCAGCAGCGTACGGACAGGGGCAAACACCATATATTTT. Its protein product is CASSVRTGANTIYF.